The sample holds one count of the clone carrying this T cell receptor beta chain. The sample originates from a study of T cell responses to AZD1222 COVID-19 vaccine. Profiling relied on immunoSEQ multiplex PCR, and the TCRdb table lists in-frame clones only, not all of them. The profile shows over 40,000 clones, approximately 84% of them singletons. Germline assignment: CDR1 MNHEY and CDR2 SMNVEV (reference sequence). The V and J ends lost 3 bases and 6 bases, in that order; junction bases with no gene match: 10. The CDR3 spans 15 residues. The sequence derives from an adult in good health. The chain uses TRBV27 and TRBJ2-5; 7 bases map to TRBD2. The sequences come from peripheral blood, collected on day 0 of AZD1222 vaccination. As DNA, the CDR3 is TGTGCCAGCAGTTTCCGGCGGGGAGGGGCAAAGACCCAGTACTTC. It encodes CASSFRRGGAKTQYF.